A selection of T cell receptor beta chains follows, all from one sample in a study of blood T cell repertoires in COVID-19. The method was immunoSEQ multiplex PCR; TCRdb's version includes in-frame clones alone and lacks a portion of them. The data contain about 290,000 clones, around four fifths of them seen just once; the ten biggest clones take up less than 4.5%. Sequencing was carried out using peripheral blood. These TCRs come from a woman in her fifties or sixties with active or convalescent COVID-19. Each CDR3 is given with its conserved first and last residue. Each record gives: V gene, D gene, J gene, clone size, CDR3 DNA, CDR3 protein. The D gene is left open where the match is weak. For some rows the clone size is stated as once, few or many, or as a class when expanded; others skip it.

TRBV29-1	.	TRBJ1-6	.	TGCAGCACCAGGACAGACTCTAATTCACCCCTCCACTTT	CSTRTDSNSPLHF
TRBV2	.	TRBJ2-6	few	TGTGCCAGCAAGAGGGTGTACTCTGGGGCCAACGTCCTGACTTTC	CASKRVYSGANVLTF
TRBV6-6	.	TRBJ1-2	.	TGTGCCAGCAGTACAGGGTGGAACGGTGGCTACACCTTC	CASSTGWNGGYTF
TRBV5-5	.	TRBJ2-3	.	TGTGCCAGCTTTCTCGGGGATACGCAGTATTTT	CASFLGDTQYF
TRBV19	TRBD2	TRBJ2-3	.	TGTGCCAGTAGTACAGGACTAGCGGCCACAGATACGCAGTATTTT	CASSTGLAATDTQYF
TRBV5-1	TRBD2	TRBJ2-7	.	TGCGCCAGCAGCCCGGGACTAGGCTACGAGCAGTACTTC	CASSPGLGYEQYF
TRBV28	TRBD2	TRBJ2-1	.	TGTGCCAGCAGTTGGGAGGGCCTGGGGAATGAGCAGTTCTTC	CASSWEGLGNEQFF
TRBV5-1	.	TRBJ2-3	.	TGCGCCAGCAGCTGGGGAGGAGTCACAGATACGCAGTATTTT	CASSWGGVTDTQYF
TRBV29-1	TRBD1	TRBJ2-1	.	TGCAGCGCCGAGAGTCGGACAGGGGACTACAATGAGCAGTTCTTC	CSAESRTGDYNEQFF
TRBV7-8	TRBD1	TRBJ1-6	.	TGTGCCAGCAGCTTTCCCTCACTGCCGGGACAGGGTAATTCACCCCTCCACTTT	CASSFPSLPGQGNSPLHF
TRBV27	TRBD2	TRBJ2-7	.	TGTGCCAGCAGTTTATATGTCCTAACAGGGGCCCTAGCGGGAGTGAGTTACGAGCAGTACTTC	CASSLYVLTGALAGVSYEQYF
TRBV25-1	.	TRBJ1-2	.	TGTGCCAGCAGTGCGGCGGCCAACTATGGCTACACCTTC	CASSAAANYGYTF
TRBV9	TRBD2	TRBJ2-3	.	TGTGCCAGCAGCGGCCTAGCGGGAGCAGATACGCAGTATTTT	CASSGLAGADTQYF
TRBV9	.	TRBJ1-1	.	TGTGCCAGCAGCGTAGCAGGTTCCGGCACTGAAGCTTTCTTT	CASSVAGSGTEAFF
TRBV5-8	.	TRBJ2-1	.	TGTGCCAGCAGCCTTAGATACAATGAGCAGTTCTTC	CASSLRYNEQFF
TRBV7-8	.	TRBJ2-2	.	TGTGCCAGCAGCTTAGTAGGGGGAGTCACCGGGGAGCTGTTTTTT	CASSLVGGVTGELFF
TRBV3-1/TRBV3-2	.	TRBJ1-2	.	TGTGCCAGCAGCCGGACGGGGAGGGGCTATGGCTACACCTTC	CASSRTGRGYGYTF
TRBV5-5	.	TRBJ1-2	.	TGTGCCAGCAGCTTGGTATCAGGGAATCTAAACTATGGCTACACCTTC	CASSLVSGNLNYGYTF
TRBV20-1	.	TRBJ1-5	.	TGCAGTGCTAGTAGGGGAAATCAGCCCCAGCATTTT	CSASRGNQPQHF
TRBV7-7	.	TRBJ2-1	.	TGTGCTAGCAGCTTAGGGGTCGGTAGAAGCGCTGAGCAGTTCTTC	CASSLGVGRSAEQFF
TRBV2	.	TRBJ1-5	.	TGTGCCAGCAGTCCGGGGACACGGGCTTTTACGACCCAGCATTTT	CASSPGTRAFTTQHF
TRBV30	.	TRBJ1-2	few	TGTGCCTGGGCTCAGGGCCACGGCTACACCTTC	CAWAQGHGYTF
TRBV11-2	TRBD2	TRBJ2-2	.	TGTGCCAGCAGCTACGGACTAGCGCGTAACACCGGGGAGCTGTTTTTT	CASSYGLARNTGELFF
TRBV12-3/TRBV12-4	.	TRBJ1-2	.	TGTGCCAGCAGTTTGGGCCCGGGGGGCTACACCTTC	CASSLGPGGYTF
TRBV5-1	TRBD2	TRBJ2-7	.	TGCGCCAGCAGCTTGGGGACTAGCGGGATCTCCTACGAGCAGTACTTC	CASSLGTSGISYEQYF
TRBV3-1/TRBV3-2	.	TRBJ2-1	.	TGTGCCAGCAGCCAGTTTAGTTTCGGCACTAGCCCGTACAATGAGCAGTTCTTC	CASSQFSFGTSPYNEQFF
TRBV6-2/TRBV6-3	TRBD1	TRBJ1-1	.	TGTGCCAGCAGTACAGGGGGAGGAACTGAAGCTTTCTTT	CASSTGGGTEAFF
TRBV19	TRBD1	TRBJ2-7	.	TGTGCCAGTAGTATCGGGACAGGGTATTACGAGCAGTACTTC	CASSIGTGYYEQYF
TRBV10-2	.	TRBJ2-4	.	TGCGCCAGCAGTGACGCTGGGGGGAACATTCAGTACTTC	CASSDAGGNIQYF
TRBV7-9	.	TRBJ1-3	few	TGTGCCAGCAGCTTAACGACAGGACTCAACCCACTAATGGGAAACACCATATATTTT	CASSLTTGLNPLMGNTIYF
TRBV19	.	TRBJ1-4	once	TGTGCCAGTAGTACTACAGGGTCCGCTAATGAAAAACTGTTTTTT	CASSTTGSANEKLFF
TRBV3-1/TRBV3-2	.	TRBJ1-2	few	TGTGCCAGCAGCCGACAGAGCTATGGCTACACCTTC	CASSRQSYGYTF